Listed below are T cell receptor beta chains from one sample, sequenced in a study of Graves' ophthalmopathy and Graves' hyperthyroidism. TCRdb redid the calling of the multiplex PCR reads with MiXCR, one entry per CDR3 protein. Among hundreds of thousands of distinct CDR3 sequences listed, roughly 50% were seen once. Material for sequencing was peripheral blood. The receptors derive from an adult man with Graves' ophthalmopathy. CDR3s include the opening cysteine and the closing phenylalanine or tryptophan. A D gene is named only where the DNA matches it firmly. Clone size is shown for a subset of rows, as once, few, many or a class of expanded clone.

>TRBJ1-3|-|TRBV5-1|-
TGCGCCAGCAGCTTTGCAGGGCTAGGAAACACCATATATTTT
CASSFAGLGNTIYF
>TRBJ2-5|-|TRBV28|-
TGTGCCAGCAGCCACCTAGGGGGACCCCAGTACTTC
CASSHLGGPQYF
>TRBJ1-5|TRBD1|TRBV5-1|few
TGCGCCAGCAGCCCTGGACAGGTTCGCAATCAGCCCCAGCATTTT
CASSPGQVRNQPQHF
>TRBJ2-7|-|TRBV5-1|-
TGCGCCAGCAGCTTGTCCCGGCCCTCCTTCGAGCAGTACTTC
CASSLSRPSFEQYF
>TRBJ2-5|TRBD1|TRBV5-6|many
TGTGCCAGCAGGAAAAGACAGGGGAGGGAGACCCAGTACTTC
CASRKRQGRETQYF
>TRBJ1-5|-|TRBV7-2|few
TGTGCCAGCAGCTTCTGGGGCGATCAGCCCCAGCATTTT
CASSFWGDQPQHF
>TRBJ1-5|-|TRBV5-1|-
TGCGCCAGCAGCTTGAATGGGGGCAATCAGCCCCAGCATTTT
CASSLNGGNQPQHF
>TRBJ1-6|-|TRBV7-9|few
TGTGCCAGCAGCTTAAAGGGGGTAAATTCACCCCTCCACTTT
CASSLKGVNSPLHF
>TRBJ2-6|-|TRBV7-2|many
TGTGCCAGCAGCTTAGCTCTGGGGGCCAACGTCCTGACTTTC
CASSLALGANVLTF
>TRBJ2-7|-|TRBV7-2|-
TGTGCCAGCAGCTTAACTGAGTCCTACGAGCAGTACTTC
CASSLTESYEQYF
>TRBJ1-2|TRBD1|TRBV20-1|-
TGCAGTGCTGCTTCCAGTGGACAGGGGGCTGGAGGCTACACCTTC
CSAASSGQGAGGYTF
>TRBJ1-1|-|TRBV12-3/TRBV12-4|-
TGTGCCAGCAGTTTAGCGGAAAGAGGGACAGAAGCTTTCTTT
CASSLAERGTEAFF
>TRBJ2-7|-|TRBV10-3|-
TGTGCCAGCTTTGAACTTCTCCACGAGCAGTACTTC
CASFELLHEQYF
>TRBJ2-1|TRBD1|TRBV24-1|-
TGTGCCACCAGTGAACGCAACAGGGGAGTTGAGCAGTTCTTC
CATSERNRGVEQFF
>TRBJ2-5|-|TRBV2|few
TGTGCCAGCAAGGAGGAGGGAGAGACCCAGTACTTC
CASKEEGETQYF
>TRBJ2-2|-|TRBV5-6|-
TGTGCCAGCAGCGCTTATTCCCTCACGAACACCGGGGAGCTGTTTTTT
CASSAYSLTNTGELFF
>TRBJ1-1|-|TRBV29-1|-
TGCAGCCGCGGCTTGAACACTGAAGCTTTCTTT
CSRGLNTEAFF
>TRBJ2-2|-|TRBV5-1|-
TGCGCCAGCAGTTTGAGGGAGGTCGGGGAGCTGTTTTTT
CASSLREVGELFF
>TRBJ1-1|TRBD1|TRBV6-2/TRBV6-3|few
TGTGCCAGCATTGACAGGGGCTCCCCTAGCCCGAGCACTGAAGCTTTCTTT
CASIDRGSPSPSTEAFF
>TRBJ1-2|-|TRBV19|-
TGTGCCAGTTTTAGAAGAAACTATGGCTACACCTTC
CASFRRNYGYTF
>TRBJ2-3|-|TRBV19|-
TGTGCCAGCCGTAGCGGTCCTAGCACAGATACGCAGTATTTT
CASRSGPSTDTQYF
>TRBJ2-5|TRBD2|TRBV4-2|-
TGTGCCAGCAGCCAAGAGATCGAACTAGCGGGGGCCGGGGAGACCCAGTACTTC
CASSQEIELAGAGETQYF
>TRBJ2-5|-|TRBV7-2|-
TGTGCCAGCAGCTTCCAAGTTGAGACCCAGTACTTC
CASSFQVETQYF
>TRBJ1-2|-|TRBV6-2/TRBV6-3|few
TGTGCCAGCAGTTTCGGACCGGACAAGGATAACTATGGCTACACCTTC
CASSFGPDKDNYGYTF
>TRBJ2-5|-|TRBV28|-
TGTGCCAGCAGCTCACCTCGTACCACCGGGACCCAGTACTTC
CASSSPRTTGTQYF
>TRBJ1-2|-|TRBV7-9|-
TGTGCCAGCAGATCCTCAAGTACCTATGGCTACACCTTC
CASRSSSTYGYTF
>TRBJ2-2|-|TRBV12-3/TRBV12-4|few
TGTGCCAGCAGTGTCCCCGGGGAGCTGTTTTTT
CASSVPGELFF
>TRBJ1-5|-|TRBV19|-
TGTGCCAGTAGTCCTTATCAGGGTCCTCAGCCCCAGCATTTT
CASSPYQGPQPQHF
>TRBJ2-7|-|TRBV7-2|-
TGTGCCAGCACGGAGAGTGGCGGGGTGGAAGACGAGCAGTACTTC
CASTESGGVEDEQYF
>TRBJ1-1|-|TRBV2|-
TGTGCCAGCTCTTGGCAGGCTCTCCGAGAAGCTTTCTTT
CASSWQALREAFF
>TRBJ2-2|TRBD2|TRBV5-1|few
TGCGCCAGCAGCTTGGTTAGCGGGCACACCGGGGAGCTGTTTTTT
CASSLVSGHTGELFF
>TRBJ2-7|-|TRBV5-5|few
TGTGCCAGCAGCTTGTCCGGGACACTTTACGAGCAGTACTTC
CASSLSGTLYEQYF
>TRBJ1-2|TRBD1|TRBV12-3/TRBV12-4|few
TGTGCCAGCAAACTGGGACAGGGGGATGGCTACACCTTC
CASKLGQGDGYTF
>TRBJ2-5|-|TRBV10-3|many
TGTGCCATCAGTGGTTCTAAGTCCCAAGAGACCCAGTACTTC
CAISGSKSQETQYF
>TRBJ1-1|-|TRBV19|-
TGTGCCAGCTCCATCCGAAGCGGCGAGAAGAACACTGAAGCTTTCTTT
CASSIRSGEKNTEAFF
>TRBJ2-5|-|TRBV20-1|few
TGCAGTGCTAGGATGGCAGGGGTGCGCGAGACCCAGTACTTC
CSARMAGVRETQYF
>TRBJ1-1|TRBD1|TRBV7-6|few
TGTGCCAGCAGCTTAAAAGGACAGGGGAACACTGAAGCTTTCTTT
CASSLKGQGNTEAFF
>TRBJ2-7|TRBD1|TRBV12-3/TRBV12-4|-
TGTGCCAGCAGTTTAACCACAGGGGGTGACGAGCAGTACTTC
CASSLTTGGDEQYF
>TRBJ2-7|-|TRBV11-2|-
TGTGCCAGCAGCCTGCTGGGGGGAACCTACGAGCAGTACTTC
CASSLLGGTYEQYF
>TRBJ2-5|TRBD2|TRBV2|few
TGTGCCAGCCATAGCGGGGGGGAGACCCAGTACTTC
CASHSGGETQYF
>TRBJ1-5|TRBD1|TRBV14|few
TGTGCCAGCAGCTCAGGGGGCGTAGGGGATCAGCCCCAGCATTTT
CASSSGGVGDQPQHF
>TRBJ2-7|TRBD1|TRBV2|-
TGTGCCAGCAGGGCTGGACAGGGGGCACGCGAGCAGTACTTC
CASRAGQGAREQYF
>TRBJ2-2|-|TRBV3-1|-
TGTGCCAGCAGCTTTGGCCGGGAAAGATTGGGTGTGTCCGGGGAGCTGTTTTTT
CASSFGRERLGVSGELFF
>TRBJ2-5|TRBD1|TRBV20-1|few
TGCAGTGCTGGACAGGGCCACCAAGAGACCCAGTACTTC
CSAGQGHQETQYF
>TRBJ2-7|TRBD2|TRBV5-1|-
TGCGCCAGCAGCTCCCCTGCTAGCGGGAGTCGCTACGAGCAGTACTTC
CASSSPASGSRYEQYF
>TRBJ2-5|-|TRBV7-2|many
TGTGCCAGCAGCTTAGCAGACAGTGCTCAAGAGACCCAGTACTTC
CASSLADSAQETQYF
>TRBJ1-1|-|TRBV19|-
TGTGCCAGTAGTACCCGACAGACACACAACACTGAAGCTTTCTTT
CASSTRQTHNTEAFF
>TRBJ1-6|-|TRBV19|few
TGTGCCAGTAACATGGGGGGCTCCTCCTATAATTCACCCCTCCACTTT
CASNMGGSSYNSPLHF
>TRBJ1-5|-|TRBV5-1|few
TGCGCCAGCAGCTTGGATCAGGGAGGCCAGCCCCAGCATTTT
CASSLDQGGQPQHF
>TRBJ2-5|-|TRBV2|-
TGTGCCAGCAGTGTCAACAGGGAAGAGACCCAGTACTTC
CASSVNREETQYF
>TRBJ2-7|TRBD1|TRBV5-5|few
TGTGCCAGCAGCTCTCCGGACAGGGGTTTCTACGAGCAGTACTTC
CASSSPDRGFYEQYF
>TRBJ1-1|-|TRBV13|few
TGTGCCAGCAGCTTAGTTGGGGAAAACACTGAAGCTTTCTTT
CASSLVGENTEAFF
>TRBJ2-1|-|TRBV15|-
TGTGCCACCAGATTTGGGGGGCCAAATGAGCAGTTCTTC
CATRFGGPNEQFF
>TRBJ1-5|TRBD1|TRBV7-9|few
TGTGCCAGCAGTCCCCAGGGGGCGAGCAATCAGCCCCAGCATTTT
CASSPQGASNQPQHF
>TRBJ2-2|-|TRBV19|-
TGTGCCAGTAGTGGTGTAGAGATTAACACCGGGGAGCTGTTTTTT
CASSGVEINTGELFF
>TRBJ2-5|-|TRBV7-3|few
TGTGCCAGCAGCTTACTTCCCCCGGGACCTCAAGAGACCCAGTACTTC
CASSLLPPGPQETQYF
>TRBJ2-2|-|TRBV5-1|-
TGCGCCAGCAGCTTGGAGGTGATTAGCGGATACACCGGGGAGCTGTTTTTT
CASSLEVISGYTGELFF
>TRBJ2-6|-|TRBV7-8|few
TGTGCCAGCAGCCTGGAATCTGGGGCCAACGTCCTGACTTTC
CASSLESGANVLTF
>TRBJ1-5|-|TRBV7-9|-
TGTGCCAGCAGCTGGGGGAGGGGAGGCCCTAATCAGCCCCAGCATTTT
CASSWGRGGPNQPQHF